A single sample is the source of the 20 T cell receptor beta chains below, sequenced in a study of blood T cell repertoires in COVID-19. The method was immunoSEQ multiplex PCR; TCRdb's version includes in-frame clones alone and lacks a portion of them. The sample lists about 280,000 clones; 65% to 90% were seen once. The specimen was peripheral blood. These receptors originate from a man aged 45-60 years with active or convalescent COVID-19.

V usage is TRBV5-1 and J usage is TRBJ1-1; D gene ambiguous. The CDR3 extends over 15 amino acids. In germline, CDR1 is SGHRS, CDR2 YFSETQ. V lost 0 bases and J 2 bases, leaving 11 bases between the germline ends. The CDR3 region is CASSLGRTGNTEAFF. The CDR3 DNA is TGCGCCAGCAGCTTGGGAAGGACGGGAAACACTGAAGCTTTCTTT.

This chain connects TRBV19 to TRBJ1-2, with 7 bases aligning to TRBD1. V was clipped by 5 bases and J by 4 bases; unmatched bases: 7. Germline V CDR1 and CDR2: LNHDA, SQIVND (reference sequence). The length of the CDR3 is 14 residues. The CDR3 loop reads CASSAENRGYGYTF. The CDR3 DNA sequence: TGTGCCAGTAGTGCGGAGAACAGGGGCTATGGCTACACCTTC.

V usage is TRBV28 and J usage is TRBJ2-3; D gene unclear. This CDR3 contains 12 residues. Looked up from germline, CDR1 is MDHEN and CDR2 is SYDVKM. Trimming removed 3 bases at V and 5 bases at J, with 6 bases between. CDR3 coding DNA: TGTGCCAGCAGTTTCCTTCGAGATACGCAGTATTTT. Amino acid sequence: CASSFLRDTQYF.

V and J are TRBV20-1 and TRBJ2-7; the match to TRBD2 covers 11 bases. This CDR3 spans 13 amino acids. Germline CDR1 and CDR2: DFQATT and SNEGSKA (reference sequence). The trim removed 3 bases at V and 6 bases at J, leaving 4 bases unmatched. Here the CDR3 DNA reads TGCAGTGCTAGTACTAGCGGGAGTCGCGAGCAGTACTTC. Translation gives CSASTSGSREQYF.

The chain has TRBV10-3 and TRBJ1-1, with D tentatively TRBD1 (6 bases). The CDR3 length is 13 residues. Germline V gives CDR1 ENHRY, CDR2 SYGVKD. V lost 10 bases, J lost 3 bases, and 15 bases lay in between. The CDR3: CATRDRIDTEAFF. The CDR3 DNA sequence: TGTGCCACCCGAGACAGGATAGACACTGAAGCTTTCTTT.

This clone was recorded only once. J is TRBJ1-2 and V is TRBV7-2; 7 nucleotides agree with TRBD1. This CDR3 has 14 amino acids. Germline CDR1 SGHTA, CDR2 FQGNSA. V was pared by 1 base and J by 3 bases, with 2 bases of the junction left unmatched. This CDR3 reads CASSLGRGDYGYTF. CDR3 coding DNA: TGTGCCAGCAGCTTAGGCAGGGGGGACTATGGCTACACCTTC.

The genes are TRBV10-2 and TRBJ2-2; D call uncertain. Trimming took 3 bases from V and 6 from J, leaving 11 bases between them. The CDR3 loop spans 14 amino acids. CDR1 and CDR2 from the germline V gene are WSHSY and SAAADI. The CDR3 sequence: CASSEFGRSGELFF. The CDR3 DNA sequence: TGCGCCAGCAGTGAATTTGGCAGGTCCGGGGAGCTGTTTTTT.

This clone was seen a single time. The rearrangement links TRBV3-1 (or the pseudogene TRBV3-2) to TRBJ2-1, with D possibly matching TRBD1 (5 bases). With 10 bases removed from V and 9 bases from J, the gap between germline ends came to 13 bases. Germline CDR1 and CDR2: LGHDT and YNNKEL (reference sequence). The CDR3 is 11 residues long. CDR3 in DNA: TGTGCCACAACGGTTAGGGGTGAGCAGTTCTTC. The encoded protein is CATTVRGEQFF.

In its sample, this clone was seen a few times. The V and J genes are TRBV6-2 or TRBV6-3 and TRBJ1-5; D is possibly TRBD1 (6 bases). V was cut by 6 bases and J by 1 base, with 19 bases left in between. Germline V lookup: CDR1 MNHEY, CDR2 SVGEGT. The CDR3 spans 17 residues. CDR3 nucleotide sequence: TGTGCCAGCAGCCCTCAAACCGGGACAAGAAGCAATCAGCCCCAGCATTTT. Protein sequence: CASSPQTGTRSNQPQHF.

The chain links TRBV30 to TRBJ1-3, with D unresolved. The CDR3 covers 14 residues. Germline CDR1 is GTSNPN and CDR2 is SVGIG (reference sequence). With 4 bases removed from V and 0 bases from J, the gap between germline ends came to 10 bases. The CDR3 bases are TGTGCCTGGACCAACGGTTTCTCTGGAAACACCATATATTTT. It encodes CAWTNGFSGNTIYF.

This clone was counted once. The chain combines TRBV5-1 with TRBJ2-3, with 10 bases matching TRBD2. CDR1 is SGHRS and CDR2 is YFSETQ in the germline V gene. The CDR3 consists of 17 residues. After removal of 7 bases from V and 0 bases from J, the junction contained 11 bases not matched to a gene. CDR3 residues: CASEAGGPWRSTDTQYF. In nucleotides, the CDR3 is TGCGCCAGCGAAGCGGGAGGGCCTTGGCGGAGCACAGATACGCAGTATTTT.

The chain links TRBV24-1 to TRBJ2-7, with TRBD2 as a possible D gene (6 bases). V dropped 6 bases and J dropped 2 bases, with 7 bases sitting between them. Germline CDR1 reads KGHDR; CDR2 reads SFDVKD. The CDR3 extends over 12 amino acids. Written as DNA, the CDR3 is TGTGCCACCAGTCCGGGGGCCTACGAGCAGTACTTC. Its protein product is CATSPGAYEQYF.

This clone was recorded once. The V gene is TRBV15, the J gene TRBJ2-2, with 11 nucleotides matching TRBD2. The CDR3 spans 15 residues. V dropped 8 bases and J dropped 3; count of bases not matched to a gene: 5. Germline loops: CDR1 LNHNV, CDR2 YYDKDF (reference sequence). The CDR3 DNA sequence: TGTGCCACCCCAAGGGGACTAGCGGACACCGGGGAGCTGTTTTTT. Translating it yields CATPRGLADTGELFF. The entire variable domain, with the rest obtained from reference TRBV15 and TRBJ2-2, is as follows: DAMVIQNPRYQVTQFGKPVTLSCSQTLNHNVMYWYQQKSSQAPKLLFHYYDKDFNNEADTPDNFQSRRPNTSFCFLDIRSPGLGDTAMYLCATPRGLADTGELFFGEGSRLTVL.

CDR3 DNA sequence: TGTGCCAGCATACCCGGGGATCTCCCTGGTAATTCACCCCTCCACTTT. Residues: CASIPGDLPGNSPLHF. The gene calls are TRBV28 and TRBJ1-6; D remains unclear. The germline V gene encodes CDR1 MDHEN and CDR2 SYDVKM. Between the trimmed V and J ends, which lost 7 bases and 6 bases, there was a span of 19 bases. This CDR3 spans 16 amino acids.

This sequence joins TRBV2 and TRBJ1-5; D is ambiguous. This CDR3 is built from 14 residues. V was clipped by 3 bases and J by 0 bases, with 6 bases between them. Germline values: CDR1 SNHLY, CDR2 FYNNEI. CDR3: CASSDCFSNQPQHF. The DNA for the CDR3 is TGTGCCAGCAGTGACTGTTTTAGCAATCAGCCCCAGCATTTT.

The chain joins TRBV7-2 to TRBJ2-7; TRBD2 matches 7 bases. CDR3 size: 15 residues. V trimming: 1 base; J trimming: 7 bases; junction bases outside the gene matches: 10. In germline, CDR1 is SGHTA, CDR2 FQGNSA. The CDR3 reads CASSLDGGSPGEQYF. Written as DNA, the CDR3 is TGTGCCAGCAGCTTAGATGGCGGGAGCCCCGGGGAGCAGTACTTC.

V usage is TRBV23-1 and J usage is TRBJ2-3, with 7 positions matching TRBD1. TRBV23-1 is noted as an ORF with a role that remains uncertain. V was clipped by 1 base and J by 0 bases; unmatched bases: 10. The CDR3 contains 18 residues. This CDR3 is CASSQYSRQGPSTDTQYF. Here the CDR3 DNA reads TGCGCCAGCAGTCAATACTCCCGACAGGGACCGAGCACAGATACGCAGTATTTT.

This clone was picked up one time. The genes are TRBV24-1 and TRBJ1-1; perhaps TRBD1 as D (6 bases). The germline gives CDR1 KGHDR, CDR2 SFDVKD. The CDR3 extends over 13 amino acids. The V end was cut by 7 bases, the J end by 0 bases, with 8 bases between. CDR3 DNA sequence: TGTGCCACCAGGACAGGACTGAACACTGAAGCTTTCTTT. Amino acid sequence: CATRTGLNTEAFF.

V and J are TRBV11-2 and TRBJ2-7; 10 nucleotides align to TRBD2. Germline V gene sequence: CDR1 SGHAT, CDR2 FQNNGV. V lost 4 bases to trimming and J lost 5 bases; unmatched junction nucleotides: 17. The CDR3 runs to 18 residues. DNA for the CDR3: TGTGCCAGCAGCTCTTTTAGCCCAACTAGCGGGACGCGCAACGAGCAGTACTTC. Its protein is CASSSFSPTSGTRNEQYF. Full variable domain (outside the CDR3, taken from reference TRBV11-2 and TRBJ2-7): EAGVAQSPRYKIIEKRQSVAFWCNPISGHATLYWYQQILGQGPKLLIQFQNNGVVDDSQLPKDRFSAERLKGVDSTLKIQPAKLEDSAVYLCASSSFSPTSGTRNEQYFGPGTRLTVT.

This chain links TRBV3-1 (or the pseudogene TRBV3-2) with TRBJ2-7; maybe TRBD1 (6 bases). With 5 bases removed from V and 6 bases from J, the gap between germline ends came to 8 bases. The CDR3 covers 11 residues. Germline V lookup: CDR1 LGHDT, CDR2 YNNKEL (reference sequence). This chain's CDR3 is CASSFRGEQYF. The CDR3 nucleotides are TGTGCCAGCAGCTTCAGGGGCGAGCAGTACTTC.